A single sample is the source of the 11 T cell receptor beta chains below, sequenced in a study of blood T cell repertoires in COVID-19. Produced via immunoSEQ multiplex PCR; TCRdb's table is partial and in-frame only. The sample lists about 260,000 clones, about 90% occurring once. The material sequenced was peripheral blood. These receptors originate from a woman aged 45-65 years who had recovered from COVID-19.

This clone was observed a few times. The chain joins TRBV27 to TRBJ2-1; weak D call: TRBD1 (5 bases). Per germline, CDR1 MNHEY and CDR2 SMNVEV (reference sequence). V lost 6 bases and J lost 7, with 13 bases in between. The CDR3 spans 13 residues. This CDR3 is CASSPNQGNEQFF. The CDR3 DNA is TGTGCCAGCAGCCCAAACCAGGGTAATGAGCAGTTCTTC.

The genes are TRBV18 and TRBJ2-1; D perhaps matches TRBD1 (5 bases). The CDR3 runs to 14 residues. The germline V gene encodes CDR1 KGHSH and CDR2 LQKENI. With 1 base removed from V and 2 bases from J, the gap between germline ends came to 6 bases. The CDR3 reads CASSPRQTYNEQFF. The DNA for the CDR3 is TGTGCCAGCTCACCACGACAGACCTACAATGAGCAGTTCTTC.

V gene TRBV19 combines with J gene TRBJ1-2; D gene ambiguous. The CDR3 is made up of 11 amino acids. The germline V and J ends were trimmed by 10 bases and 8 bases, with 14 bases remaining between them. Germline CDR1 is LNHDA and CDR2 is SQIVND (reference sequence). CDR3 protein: CATQRGMGYTF. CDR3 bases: TGTGCCACCCAACGGGGAATGGGCTACACCTTC.

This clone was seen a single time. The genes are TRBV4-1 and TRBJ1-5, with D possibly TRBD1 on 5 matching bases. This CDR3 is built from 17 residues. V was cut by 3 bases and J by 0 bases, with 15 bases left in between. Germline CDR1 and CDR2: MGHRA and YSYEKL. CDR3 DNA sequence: TGCGCCAGCAGCCAGCTAGACAGACGGAATAGCAATCAGCCCCAGCATTTT. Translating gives CASSQLDRRNSNQPQHF.

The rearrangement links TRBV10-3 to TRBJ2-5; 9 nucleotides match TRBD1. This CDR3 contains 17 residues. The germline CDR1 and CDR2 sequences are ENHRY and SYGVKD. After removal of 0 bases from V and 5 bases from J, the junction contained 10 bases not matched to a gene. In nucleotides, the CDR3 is TGTGCCATCAGTGAGTCGGACTACAGGGGGCGAGGGGAGACCCAGTACTTC. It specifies CAISESDYRGRGETQYF.

The CDR3 protein is CASSVDTGYTEAFF. The CDR3 DNA reads TGTGCCAGCAGCGTCGACACAGGGTACACTGAAGCTTTCTTT. This sequence joins TRBV9 and TRBJ1-1; D possibly corresponds to TRBD1 (6 bases). The germline gives CDR1 SGDLS, CDR2 YYNGEE. The CDR3 spans 14 residues. The germline V and J ends were trimmed by 2 bases and 3 bases, with 11 bases remaining between them.

The CDR3 here is CASRLNRDATSGRAECTDTQYF. CDR3 in DNA: TGTGCAAGTCGCTTGAACAGGGATGCGACTAGCGGGAGGGCCGAGTGTACAGATACGCAGTATTTT. The chain links TRBV12-2 to TRBJ2-3; the table calls TRBD2, which could not be checked here. TRBV12-2 is labeled a pseudogene. This CDR3 is 22 amino acids long.

This chain's CDR3 is CASSSPRLPHEQYF. The CDR3, as DNA: TGTGCCAGCAGCTCCCCGAGACTTCCTCATGAGCAGTACTTC. The chain uses TRBV11-2 and TRBJ2-7; D not certain. CDR3 length equals 14 residues. V lost 4 bases to trimming and J lost 7 bases, with 17 bases between them. Germline-derived CDR1 and CDR2 are SGHAT and FQNNGV.

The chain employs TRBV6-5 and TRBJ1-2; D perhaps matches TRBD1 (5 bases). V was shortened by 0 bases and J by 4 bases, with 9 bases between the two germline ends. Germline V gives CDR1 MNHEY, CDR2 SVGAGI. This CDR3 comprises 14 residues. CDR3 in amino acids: CASSYSRGSYGYTF. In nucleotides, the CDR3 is TGTGCCAGCAGTTACTCCCGGGGGTCCTATGGCTACACCTTC.

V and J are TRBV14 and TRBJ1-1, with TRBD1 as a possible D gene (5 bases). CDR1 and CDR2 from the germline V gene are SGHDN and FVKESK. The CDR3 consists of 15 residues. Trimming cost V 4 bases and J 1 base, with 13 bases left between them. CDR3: CASSPPGVGNTEAFF. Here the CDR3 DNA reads TGTGCCAGCAGCCCTCCGGGGGTGGGGAACACTGAAGCTTTCTTT.

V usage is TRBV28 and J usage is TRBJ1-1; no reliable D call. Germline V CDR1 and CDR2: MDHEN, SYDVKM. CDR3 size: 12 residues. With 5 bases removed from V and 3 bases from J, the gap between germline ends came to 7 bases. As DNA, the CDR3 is TGTGCCAGCAGTCTCCTCTACACTGAAGCTTTCTTT. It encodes CASSLLYTEAFF.